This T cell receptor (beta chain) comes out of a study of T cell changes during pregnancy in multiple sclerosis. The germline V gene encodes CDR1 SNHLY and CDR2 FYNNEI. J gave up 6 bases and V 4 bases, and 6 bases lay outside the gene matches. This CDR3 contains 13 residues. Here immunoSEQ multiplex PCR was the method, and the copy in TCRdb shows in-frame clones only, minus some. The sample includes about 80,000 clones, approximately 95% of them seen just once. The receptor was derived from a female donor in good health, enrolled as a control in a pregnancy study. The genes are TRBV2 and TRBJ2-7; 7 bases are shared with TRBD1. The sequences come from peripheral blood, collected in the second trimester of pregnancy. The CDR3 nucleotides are TGTGCCAGCAGTGGTGACAGGGTGAGCGAGCAGTACTTC. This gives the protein CASSGDRVSEQYF.